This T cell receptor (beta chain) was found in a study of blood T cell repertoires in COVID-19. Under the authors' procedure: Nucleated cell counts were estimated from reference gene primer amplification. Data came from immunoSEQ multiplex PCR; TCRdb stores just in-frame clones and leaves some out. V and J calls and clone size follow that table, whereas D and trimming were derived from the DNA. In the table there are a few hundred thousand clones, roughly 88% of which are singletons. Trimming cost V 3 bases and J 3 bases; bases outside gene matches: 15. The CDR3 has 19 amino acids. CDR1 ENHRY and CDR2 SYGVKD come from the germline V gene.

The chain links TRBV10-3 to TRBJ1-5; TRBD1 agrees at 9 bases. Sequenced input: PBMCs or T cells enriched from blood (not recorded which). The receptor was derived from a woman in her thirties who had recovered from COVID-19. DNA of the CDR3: TGTGCCATCAGTGAACCCGTGGGGGGACGGACAGGGGACAATCAGCCCCAGCATTTT. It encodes CAISEPVGGRTGDNQPQHF.